This passage covers 8 T cell receptor beta chains from one sample sequenced in a study of T-cell reconstitution after alpha-beta-depleted transplantation in children. Preparing the TCRbeta library involved the use of unique molecular identifiers. Each CDR3 protein is one row after TCRdb ran MiXCR on the PCR reads. The table lists roughly 120,000 distinct CDR3 sequences, 10% of them singletons. This specimen was PBMCs from the stem cell graft donor, taken from the stem cell graft. Receptor source: a human donor who donated a stem cell graft to a child with acute lymphoblastic leukemia.

This clonotype was recorded many times. V gene TRBV12-3 or TRBV12-4 combines with J gene TRBJ2-5; weak D call: TRBD2 (6 bases). CDR3 length: 14 amino acids. Trimming left V 5 bases short and J 2 bases short, with 12 bases between. The chain's CDR3 is CASSLDGSQETQYF. The CDR3 nucleotides read TGTGCCAGCAGTCTAGACGGGAGTCAAGAGACCCAGTACTTC.

There are a few counts of this clonotype. V and J are TRBV7-6 and TRBJ2-7, with D possibly matching TRBD1 (5 bases). CDR3 length equals 19 residues. V lost 4 bases and J lost 0, with 25 bases in between. Germline loops: CDR1 SGHVS, CDR2 FNYEAQ. The CDR3 loop reads CASSSDARLGAGNSYEQYF. The DNA for the CDR3 is TGTGCCAGCAGCTCCGATGCGCGGCTAGGGGCTGGTAACTCCTACGAGCAGTACTTC.

This clonotype has at least ten counts. V gene TRBV2 combines with J gene TRBJ2-2; D is possibly TRBD2 (5 bases). In germline, CDR1 is SNHLY, CDR2 FYNNEI. The CDR3 loop spans 15 amino acids. The V gene lost 7 bases and the J gene lost 0 bases, with 12 bases spanning the gap. The DNA of the CDR3 is TGTGCCAGCACCTCGGGGATGGCGAACACCGGGGAGCTGTTTTTT. Translated, it gives CASTSGMANTGELFF.

This clonotype was counted ten times or more. This chain links TRBV5-1 with TRBJ1-2; no definite D call. The V and J ends lost 0 bases and 0 bases respectively, with 3 bases between them. Per the germline V gene, CDR1 is SGHRS and CDR2 is YFSETQ. This CDR3 has 13 residues. The CDR3 protein is CASSLVTNYGYTF. The CDR3 DNA follows: TGCGCCAGCAGCTTGGTAACTAACTATGGCTACACCTTC.

This clonotype showed up many times. The chain recombines TRBV9 with TRBJ1-2; 8 bases are shared with TRBD1. The CDR3 is 15 residues long. V lost 2 bases, J lost 4 bases, and 7 bases stayed unmatched. CDR1 SGDLS and CDR2 YYNGEE come from the germline V gene. The CDR3 nucleotides are TGTGCCAGCAGCGTTGACGGGACAGGTGGCTATGGCTACACCTTC. Translating gives CASSVDGTGGYGYTF.

In this sample, this clonotype turned up many times. V and J are TRBV7-8 and TRBJ2-3, with TRBD1 matching over 9 bases. Per germline, CDR1 SGHVS and CDR2 FQNEAQ. The V gene end was trimmed by 3 bases and the J gene end by 1 base; junction bases not matched to a gene: 2. The CDR3 has 15 amino acids. For the CDR3, the DNA is TGTGCCAGCAGCTTTTGGGACAGGGGCACAGATACGCAGTATTTT. Translation gives CASSFWDRGTDTQYF.

Only one count was recorded for this clonotype. A single base separates this from a much larger clone, so it may be a read error. The chain links TRBV7-9 to TRBJ2-3; D unresolved. The CDR3 loop spans 14 amino acids. V lost 3 bases and J 3 bases, leaving 10 bases between the germline ends. The V gene's germline CDR1 is SEHNR and CDR2 FQNEAQ (reference sequence). CDR3 bases: TGTGCCAGCAGCTTGCAGGTTGTAACAGATACGCAGTATTTT. This sequence encodes CASSLQVVTDTQYF.

The V and J genes are TRBV5-6 and TRBJ1-1, with 10 positions matching TRBD1. The V and J ends lost 7 bases and 3 bases, in that order; junction bases with no gene match: 6. Germline V CDR1 and CDR2: SGHDT, YYEEEE. This CDR3 spans 14 amino acids. The CDR3 region is CASAWGTGDTEAFF. The DNA for the CDR3 is TGTGCCAGCGCTTGGGGGACAGGGGACACTGAAGCTTTCTTT.